Listed here are 32 T cell receptor beta chains from one sample, sequenced in a study of T cell repertoires in cytomegalovirus infection. Each CDR3 protein gets one entry after TCRdb re-called the reads with MiXCR. The sample yields roughly 640,000 distinct CDR3 sequences, roughly 24% seen once. Material: CD8+ T cells from PBMCs. These receptors all come from a human donor in good health (CMV status not recorded). Some clones in this sample may be carry-over from other donors' samples.

This clonotype was recorded a few times. The rearrangement links TRBV12-3 or TRBV12-4 to TRBJ1-5, with D hard to call. Trimming took off 2 bases at V and 5 bases at J, with 10 bases between the two ends. The CDR3 runs to 14 residues. CDR3 bases: TGTGCCAGCAGTTTAAGAGGGATAGATCAGCCCCAGCATTTT. This codes for CASSLRGIDQPQHF.

This clonotype occurred many times. The chain links TRBV7-9 to TRBJ2-7, with 7 bases aligning to TRBD2. The CDR3 spans 16 residues. V was pared by 2 bases and J by 1 base, with 8 bases of the junction left unmatched. Germline CDR1 reads SEHNR; CDR2 reads FQNEAQ (reference sequence). This chain's CDR3 is CASSLSGGTASYEQYV. CDR3 DNA sequence: TGTGCCAGCAGCTTATCGGGGGGAACAGCGTCCTACGAGCAGTACGTC.

This clonotype was found a few times. The V call is TRBV29-1, the J call TRBJ2-1; TRBD1 matches at 7 bases. V dropped 6 bases and J dropped 6; count of bases not matched to a gene: 5. The CDR3 has 12 amino acids. Germline CDR1 is SQVTM and CDR2 is ANQGSEA. The CDR3 spells CSVTGERNEQFF. CDR3 in DNA: TGCAGCGTAACAGGGGAGCGCAATGAGCAGTTCTTC.

This clonotype was recorded at least ten times. The chain joins TRBV7-2 to TRBJ2-5; 7 nucleotides line up with TRBD1. J lost 2 bases, V lost 5 bases, and 8 bases had no gene match. The CDR3 sequence is 15 residues long. Germline CDR1 reads SGHTA; CDR2 reads FQGNSA. The CDR3 sequence is CASSLGTAPQETQYF. As DNA, the CDR3 is TGTGCCAGCAGCCTCGGGACAGCACCTCAAGAGACCCAGTACTTC.

This clonotype was seen more than once but under ten times. V is TRBV27 and J is TRBJ1-6, with a weak D call TRBD1 (5 bases). The CDR3 loop spans 16 amino acids. V lost 4 bases and J lost 9, with 19 bases in between. Germline-derived CDR1 and CDR2 are MNHEY and SMNVEV (reference sequence). CDR3 nucleotide sequence: TGTGCCAGCAGTTACTTAACGGCAGGGTGGGCTTCACCCCTCCACTTT. This codes for CASSYLTAGWASPLHF.

This clonotype has only one observation. The V call is TRBV19, the J call TRBJ1-5; D call uncertain. Deletions cut 7 bases from V and 3 bases from J, with 10 bases between. Germline V gene sequence: CDR1 LNHDA, CDR2 SQIVND (reference sequence). The length of the CDR3 is 13 residues. The CDR3 here is CASTTGPNQPQHF. DNA of the CDR3: TGTGCCAGTACCACCGGGCCCAATCAGCCCCAGCATTTT.

This clonotype occurred a few times. The J gene is TRBJ1-2, the V gene TRBV19; no firm D call. Trimming pared 3 bases from V and 4 bases from J, leaving 9 bases between. Germline V gene data show CDR1 as LNHDA and CDR2 as SQIVND (reference sequence). The CDR3 sequence is 13 residues long. The CDR3 loop reads CASSIDDFYGYTF. The CDR3 DNA is TGTGCCAGTAGTATCGATGACTTCTATGGCTACACCTTC.

A few counts support this clonotype. The V call is TRBV7-9, the J call TRBJ2-2; D is undetermined. Germline CDR1 and CDR2: SEHNR and FQNEAQ (reference sequence). CDR3 size: 16 residues. V lost 0 bases and J lost 4, with 12 bases in between. This CDR3 is CASSLALETSTGELFF. For the CDR3, the DNA is TGTGCCAGCAGCTTAGCGTTGGAAACCTCCACCGGGGAGCTGTTTTTT.

In this sample, this clonotype turned up a few times. The V and J genes are TRBV29-1 and TRBJ1-1, with TRBD1 as a possible D gene (6 bases). The CDR3 runs 15 residues. V shed 4 bases and J shed 3 bases, with 18 bases lying between them. The germline V gene encodes CDR1 SQVTM and CDR2 ANQGSEA. The CDR3 protein is CSVVWGRAADTEAFF. CDR3 DNA sequence: TGCAGCGTTGTATGGGGGCGTGCAGCGGACACTGAAGCTTTCTTT.

The rearrangement joins TRBV6-2 or TRBV6-3 to TRBJ2-4; D gene ambiguous. V was clipped by 1 base and J by 8 bases, with 9 bases between them. CDR1 and CDR2 (germline): MNHEY, SVGEGT. The CDR3 spans 13 residues. The CDR3 DNA is TGTGCCAGCAGTTACTGGGTCGGCGACATTCAGTACTTC. As protein: CASSYWVGDIQYF.

A few counts support this clonotype. A much bigger clone sits one base away, suggesting this may be a read error. J is TRBJ1-4 and V is TRBV28; D is unresolved. This CDR3 region has 16 residues. Germline assignment: CDR1 MDHEN and CDR2 SYDVKM. CDR3 sequence (DNA): TGTGCCAGCAGCTCTCTGCTATATTCAACTAATGAAGAACTGTTTTTT. Its translation: CASSSLLYSTNEELFF.

The chain combines TRBV12-3 or TRBV12-4 with TRBJ2-2; no firm D call. Trimming stripped 3 bases from V and 0 bases from J, with 32 bases between. The CDR3 consists of 23 residues. CDR3 nucleotides: TGTGCCAGCAGTTTCGTCTTGGCAGATGGAAACCCAACCAGAGTTACGAACACCGGGGAGCTGTTTTTT. It translates to CASSFVLADGNPTRVTNTGELFF.

This clonotype was seen more than once but under ten times. This chain joins TRBV5-5 and TRBJ2-1, with no clear D. Germline loops: CDR1 SGHKS, CDR2 YYEKEE (reference sequence). V lost 3 bases, J lost 6 bases, and 16 bases lay in between. The CDR3 totals 15 residues. CDR3 sequence (DNA): TGTGCCAGCAGCTCACACCGAACCTCGCCCAATGAGCAGTTCTTC. This gives the protein CASSSHRTSPNEQFF.

This chain joins TRBV14 and TRBJ1-2, with D unresolved. The CDR3 spans 15 residues. In germline, CDR1 is SGHDN, CDR2 FVKESK. Trimming took 5 bases from V and 0 from J, leaving 13 bases between them. The CDR3 sequence is CASSESILANYGYTF. The CDR3 DNA follows: TGTGCCAGCAGCGAATCTATTCTAGCTAACTATGGCTACACCTTC.

As concerns this clonotype: Lacking the conserved final phenylalanine or tryptophan, this CDR3 likely reflects a read error. V usage is TRBV29-1 and J usage is TRBJ2-2, with TRBD1 matching over 9 bases. Unmatched junction bases numbered 4, after V lost 1 base and J lost 1 base. The CDR3 loop spans 16 amino acids. Germline loops: CDR1 SQVTM, CDR2 ANQGSEA. CDR3 in DNA: TGCAGCGTTGAAGTTAGGGGACAGGGGAACACCGGGGAGCTGTTTTGT. It specifies CSVEVRGQGNTGELFC.

The chain carries TRBV6-5 and TRBJ2-4; possibly TRBD1 or TRBD2 for D (5 bases each). The CDR3 loop spans 14 amino acids. Trimming took 4 bases from V and 9 from J, leaving 16 bases between them. CDR1 MNHEY and CDR2 SVGAGI come from the germline V gene. The CDR3 nucleotides read TGTGCCAGCAGTTCCGGCTCGAGGGGTAGCATTCAGTACTTC. Encoded protein: CASSSGSRGSIQYF.

This clonotype was seen at least ten times. The chain links TRBV7-8 to TRBJ1-4, with 7 bases aligning to TRBD1. CDR1 is SGHVS, CDR2 FQNEAQ, per germline. The V segment lost 5 bases and the J segment 0 bases; nucleotides outside the gene matches: 6. The CDR3 has 16 residues. For the CDR3, the DNA is TGTGCCAGCAGCCACGGGACAGCGGCAACTAATGAAAAACTGTTTTTT. It specifies CASSHGTAATNEKLFF.

This clonotype came up many times. V and J are TRBV7-9 and TRBJ2-3; 12 positions match TRBD2. This CDR3 is 18 amino acids long. Germline assignment: CDR1 SEHNR and CDR2 FQNEAQ (reference sequence). J gave up 5 bases and V 1 base, and 10 bases lay outside the gene matches. CDR3 nucleotides: TGTGCCAGCAGCTTAGTCGGCGCTAGCGGGGGGGCCGAAGATACGCAGTATTTT. Amino acid sequence: CASSLVGASGGAEDTQYF.

The chain employs TRBV12-3 or TRBV12-4 and TRBJ2-5, with D possibly matching TRBD2 (5 bases). The CDR3 extends over 13 amino acids. Trimming left V 1 base short and J 4 bases short, with 7 bases between. This CDR3 reads CASSLDSGETQYF. The DNA for the CDR3 is TGTGCCAGCAGTTTAGACAGCGGAGAGACCCAGTACTTC.

J is TRBJ1-3 and V is TRBV20-1; D unclear. The germline CDR1 and CDR2 sequences are DFQATT and SNEGSKA (reference sequence). This CDR3 comprises 15 residues. Trimming cost V 0 bases and J 4 bases, with 13 bases left between them. This chain's CDR3 is CSARDSNAPGNTIYF. The CDR3 DNA sequence: TGCAGTGCTAGAGATAGCAACGCTCCAGGAAACACCATATATTTT.

This clonotype occurred a few times. The rearrangement uses TRBV7-9 and TRBJ2-1, with a tentative D call TRBD1 (5 bases). Germline assignment: CDR1 SEHNR and CDR2 FQNEAQ (reference sequence). Trimming removed 6 bases at V and 8 bases at J, with 23 bases between. The CDR3 runs to 16 residues. The CDR3 loop is CASSPPRSGPLHEQFF. CDR3 coding DNA: TGTGCCAGCAGTCCTCCCCGATCAGGGCCTCTCCATGAGCAGTTCTTC.

As regards this clonotype: A much more abundant neighbour one base away suggests this may be a read error. The gene calls are TRBV28 and TRBJ2-7; 12 bases agree with TRBD2. Germline V gene lookup returns CDR1 MDHEN and CDR2 SYDVKM. The CDR3 spans 14 residues. The CDR3 DNA reads TGTACCAGCAGAAGACTAGCGGGGGCTGTCGAGCAGTACTTC. Protein sequence: CTSRRLAGAVEQYF.

This clonotype was seen a few times. This rearrangement joins TRBV28 to TRBJ1-5; no clear D gene. The CDR3 is 13 amino acids. V was pared by 0 bases and J by 7 bases, with 7 bases between. Germline loops: CDR1 MDHEN, CDR2 SYDVKM. This CDR3 is CASSLWRGQPQHF. CDR3 DNA sequence: TGTGCCAGCAGTTTATGGAGAGGACAGCCCCAGCATTTT.

The V and J genes are TRBV6-6 and TRBJ1-5, with TRBD1 identical over 8 bases. The junction had 13 bases not matched to a gene; V was cut back by 6 bases and J by 9 bases. The CDR3 runs to 15 residues. Germline V gene sequence: CDR1 MNHNY, CDR2 SVGAGI (reference sequence). The CDR3: CASSPPGTGLLPQHF. As DNA, the CDR3 is TGTGCCAGCAGCCCACCCGGGACAGGCCTTCTGCCCCAGCATTTT.

This rearrangement joins TRBV7-9 to TRBJ2-1, with D unresolved. The germline V gene encodes CDR1 SEHNR and CDR2 FQNEAQ (reference sequence). The CDR3 covers 13 residues. V gave up 3 bases and J gave up 6 bases, with 9 bases separating them. The CDR3 loop is CASSFVKANEQFF. CDR3 sequence (DNA): TGTGCCAGCAGCTTTGTAAAGGCCAATGAGCAGTTCTTC.

This clonotype has at least ten counts. The V gene is TRBV6-2 or TRBV6-3, the J gene TRBJ2-7; D not resolved. Between the trimmed V and J ends, which lost 2 bases and 2 bases, there was a span of 7 bases. The CDR3 loop spans 13 amino acids. The V gene's germline CDR1 is MNHEY and CDR2 SVGEGT. CDR3 amino acids: CASSYAPAYEQYV. The CDR3 DNA follows: TGTGCCAGCAGTTACGCCCCCGCCTACGAGCAGTACGTC.

The gene calls are TRBV6-5 and TRBJ1-2; D gene uncertain. Trimming took 6 bases from V and 4 from J, leaving 9 bases between them. The CDR3 is 12 amino acids. Germline CDR1 reads MNHEY; CDR2 reads SVGAGI. The CDR3 sequence is CASSDQVYGYTF. The CDR3 DNA sequence: TGTGCCAGCAGCGATCAGGTCTATGGCTACACCTTC.

The chain carries TRBV19 and TRBJ1-6; the match to TRBD1 covers 9 bases. Looked up from germline, CDR1 is LNHDA and CDR2 is SQIVND (reference sequence). V shed 5 bases and J 8 bases; nucleotides not matched to a gene: 10. The CDR3 runs 16 residues. The CDR3 spells CASSLAGQGTYSPLHF. Here the CDR3 DNA reads TGTGCCAGTAGTTTGGCGGGACAGGGAACTTATTCACCCCTCCACTTT.

Many counts were recorded for this clonotype. This chain connects TRBV7-3 to TRBJ1-5; D may be TRBD1 (5 bases). V was cut by 3 bases and J by 3 bases, with 9 bases left in between. In germline, CDR1 is SGHTA, CDR2 FQGTGA. The CDR3 contains 14 residues. CDR3 amino acids: CASSLYRPNQPQHF. The CDR3 nucleotides are TGTGCCAGCAGCTTGTACAGGCCCAATCAGCCCCAGCATTTT.

This clonotype turned up a few times. The V and J genes are TRBV7-8 and TRBJ1-2; D is uncertain. The V and J ends lost 4 bases and 1 base respectively, with 19 bases between them. Looked up from germline, CDR1 is SGHVS and CDR2 is FQNEAQ. The CDR3 spans 17 residues. DNA of the CDR3: TGTGCCAGCAGCTCTCGACGGTCAGAGCGTCGTAACTATGGCTACACCTTC. Translation: CASSSRRSERRNYGYTF.

V usage is TRBV28 and J usage is TRBJ1-6; D unclear. The V gene's germline CDR1 is MDHEN and CDR2 SYDVKM. The CDR3 covers 15 residues. V lost 7 bases to trimming and J lost 8 bases, with 18 bases between them. In DNA form, the CDR3 reads TGTGCCAGCACCCCCTCCGCGGGGTCCCATTCACCCCTCCACTTT. Translation gives CASTPSAGSHSPLHF.

This rearrangement joins TRBV7-9 to TRBJ2-4; the match to TRBD2 covers 7 bases. Germline lookup yields CDR1 SEHNR and CDR2 FQNEAQ (reference sequence). The CDR3 loop spans 16 amino acids. The V and J ends lost 2 bases and 6 bases, in that order; junction bases with no gene match: 10. CDR3 amino acids: CASSLSSGRGRNIQYF. CDR3 nucleotide sequence: TGTGCCAGCAGCTTATCGTCGGGGAGGGGTAGAAACATTCAGTACTTC.